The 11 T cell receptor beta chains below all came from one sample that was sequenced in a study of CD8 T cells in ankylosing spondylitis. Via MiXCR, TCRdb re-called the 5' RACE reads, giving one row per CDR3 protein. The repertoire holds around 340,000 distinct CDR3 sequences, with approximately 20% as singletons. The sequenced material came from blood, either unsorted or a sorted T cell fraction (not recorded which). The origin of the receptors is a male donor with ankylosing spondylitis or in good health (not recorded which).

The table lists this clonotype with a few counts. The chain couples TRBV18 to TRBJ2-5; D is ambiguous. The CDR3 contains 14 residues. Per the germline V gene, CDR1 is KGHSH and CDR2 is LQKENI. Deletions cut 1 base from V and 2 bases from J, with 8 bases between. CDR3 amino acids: CASSPLVGQETQYF. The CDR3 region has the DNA TGTGCCAGCTCACCACTTGTGGGGCAAGAGACCCAGTACTTC. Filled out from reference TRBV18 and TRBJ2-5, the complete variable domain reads NAGVMQNPRHLVRRRGQEARLRCSPMKGHSHVYWYRQLPEEGLKFMVYLQKENIIDESGMPKERFSAEFPKEGPSILRIQQVVRGDSAAYFCASSPLVGQETQYFGPGTRLLVL.

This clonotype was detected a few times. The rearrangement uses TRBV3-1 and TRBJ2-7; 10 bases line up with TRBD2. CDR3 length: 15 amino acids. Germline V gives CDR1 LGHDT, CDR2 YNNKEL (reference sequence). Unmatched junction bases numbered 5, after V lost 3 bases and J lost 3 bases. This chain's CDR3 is CASSHLAGAHYEQYF. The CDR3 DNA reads TGTGCCAGCAGCCACCTAGCGGGGGCCCACTACGAGCAGTACTTC.

This chain's CDR3 is CASSSLVREETQYF. CDR3 nucleotides: TGTGCCAGCAGCTCCCTGGTGCGGGAAGAGACCCAGTACTTC. The chain has TRBV5-6 and TRBJ2-5; the D gene is possibly TRBD2 (5 bases). Trimming pared 3 bases from V and 3 bases from J, leaving 12 bases between. Germline V gene lookup returns CDR1 SGHDT and CDR2 YYEEEE. The CDR3 spans 14 residues.

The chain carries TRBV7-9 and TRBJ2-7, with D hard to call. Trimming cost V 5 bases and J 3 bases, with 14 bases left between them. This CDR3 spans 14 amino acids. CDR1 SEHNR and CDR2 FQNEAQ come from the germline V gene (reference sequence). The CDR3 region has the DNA TGTGCCAGCAGCCCGCCTGGTGGGTTCTACGAGCAGTACTTC. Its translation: CASSPPGGFYEQYF.

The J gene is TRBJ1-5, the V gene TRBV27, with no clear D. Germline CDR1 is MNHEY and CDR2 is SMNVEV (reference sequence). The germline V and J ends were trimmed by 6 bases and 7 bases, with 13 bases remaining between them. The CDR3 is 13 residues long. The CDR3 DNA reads TGTGCCAGCAGACTGGCGGGGAAGCAGCCCCAGCATTTT. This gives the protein CASRLAGKQPQHF.

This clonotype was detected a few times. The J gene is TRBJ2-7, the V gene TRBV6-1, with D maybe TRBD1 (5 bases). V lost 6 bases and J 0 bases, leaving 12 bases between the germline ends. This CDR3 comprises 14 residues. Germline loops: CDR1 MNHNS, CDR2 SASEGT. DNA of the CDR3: TGTGCCAGCAGACAGACAGTATACTCCTACGAGCAGTACTTC. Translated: CASRQTVYSYEQYF.

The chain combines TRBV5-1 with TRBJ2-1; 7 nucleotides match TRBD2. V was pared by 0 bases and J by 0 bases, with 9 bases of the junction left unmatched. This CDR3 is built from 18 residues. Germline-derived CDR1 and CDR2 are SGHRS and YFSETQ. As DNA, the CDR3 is TGCGCCAGCAGCTTGGGCCCTCTCGGCGGGGGCTCCTACAATGAGCAGTTCTTC. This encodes CASSLGPLGGGSYNEQFF.

The CDR3 spells CASSLGFGGSSYEQYF. CDR3 DNA: TGTGCCAGCAGCTTAGGTTTTGGAGGGAGCTCCTACGAGCAGTACTTC. The rearrangement joins TRBV7-8 to TRBJ2-7; a possible D gene is TRBD2 (6 bases). There are 16 residues in the CDR3. Trimming removed 1 base at V and 0 bases at J, with 13 bases between. CDR1 and CDR2 (germline): SGHVS, FQNEAQ.

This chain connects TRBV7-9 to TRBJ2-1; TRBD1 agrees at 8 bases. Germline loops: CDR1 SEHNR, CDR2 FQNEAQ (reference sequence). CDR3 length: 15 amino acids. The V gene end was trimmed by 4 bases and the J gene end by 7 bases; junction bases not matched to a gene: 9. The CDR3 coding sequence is TGTGCCAGCAGCTCCTGGACAGGGTTTGGGAATGAGCAGTTCTTC. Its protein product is CASSSWTGFGNEQFF.

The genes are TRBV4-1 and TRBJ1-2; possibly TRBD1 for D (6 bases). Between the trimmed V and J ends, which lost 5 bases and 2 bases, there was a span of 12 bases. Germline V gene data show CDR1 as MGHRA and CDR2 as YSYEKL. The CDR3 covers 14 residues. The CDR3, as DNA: TGCGCCAGCAGCGAACGGCAGGGGAACTATGGCTACACCTTC. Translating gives CASSERQGNYGYTF.

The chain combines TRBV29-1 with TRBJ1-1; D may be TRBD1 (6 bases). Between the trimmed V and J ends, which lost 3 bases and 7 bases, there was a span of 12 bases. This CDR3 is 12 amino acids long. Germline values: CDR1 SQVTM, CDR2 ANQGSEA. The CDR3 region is CSVEGAGIEAFF. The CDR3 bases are TGCAGCGTTGAGGGGGCAGGCATTGAAGCTTTCTTT.